The T cell receptor beta chain under discussion was sequenced for a study of blood T cell repertoires in COVID-19 (dated by TCRdb to the early 2020s). Study-level background: Samples covering the acute and convalescent phases of COVID-19 were provided by collaborators in the United States, Italy and Spain. The sample metadata nearly always contained a de-identified subject ID, COVID-19 status, age in years and sex. Samples were obtained from the ongoing ImmuneRACE study (first 160 participants) and from over 1,000 subjects provided by 6 global collaborators. The material from the prospective study consisted of cDNA or gDNA derived from T cells, B-cell-depleted T cells, or PBMCs. The repertoires were released in a freely available public database intended as a resource for research on the immune response to SARS-CoV-2. Where available, HLA class I and class II types were taken from metadata supplied by the sample provider and were not determined by assay-based typing. Subjects who had been exposed to COVID-19, were actively infected with it, or had recovered from it provided the deeply sampled blood TCRbeta repertoires that made up the dataset. Study-level results and caveats: Clinical and demographic metadata were provided uncurated, with the amount varying by source and participant.

The V and J ends are trimmed by 5 bases and 1 base, leaving 11 bases between them. The CDR3 holds 14 amino acids from the cysteine to the phenylalanine. CDR3 DNA is the only sequence kept; it has 42 bases, read in frame from the first base. From the germline V gene, CDR1 is MDHEN and CDR2 is SYDVKM. As regards this clone: Its antigen remains unidentified. The sample holds no much larger clone one base away, and base qualities are not on file. The sample has other DNA sequences that encode this CDR3 too.

TCRbeta CDR3 regions were amplified from genomic DNA by means of the immunoSEQ Assay, a bias-controlled multiplex PCR. Turning to the authors' computational methods: Within the assay, amplification of reference gene primers was used to estimate how many nucleated cells each sample contained. Sequence reads were collapsed and filtered to measure the absolute abundance of every unique TCRbeta CDR3 rearrangement. For each sample, productive Simpson clonality was calculated by taking the square root of Simpson's diversity index across productive rearrangements. The table was pulled from immuneACCESS by TCRdb, which kept in-frame rearrangements only. Such tables lose some clones; where checked, under half of the loss comes from unresolved V genes, and the rest has no known cause. That table gives V, J and clone size, and the DNA gave D and trimming. The sample profile shows roughly 250,000 clones; 65% to 90% of them were found once. The ten largest clones capture 4.7% of the sample.

Each collaborating institution followed its own protocols to collect whole blood in K2EDTA tubes. For TCRbeta analysis, collaborators shipped samples as frozen whole blood, isolated PBMCs, or DNA extracted from either of those sample types. The V gene is TRBV28 and the J gene is TRBJ1-2; the D gene cannot be named for sure. This TCR was recovered from a woman in her 70s with acute or convalescent COVID-19. Sequencing was done on a sample of peripheral blood. The CDR3 region has the sequence CASSLGTVNYGYTF. The DNA is TGTGCCAGCAGTCTAGGCACCGTTAACTATGGCTACACCTTC.